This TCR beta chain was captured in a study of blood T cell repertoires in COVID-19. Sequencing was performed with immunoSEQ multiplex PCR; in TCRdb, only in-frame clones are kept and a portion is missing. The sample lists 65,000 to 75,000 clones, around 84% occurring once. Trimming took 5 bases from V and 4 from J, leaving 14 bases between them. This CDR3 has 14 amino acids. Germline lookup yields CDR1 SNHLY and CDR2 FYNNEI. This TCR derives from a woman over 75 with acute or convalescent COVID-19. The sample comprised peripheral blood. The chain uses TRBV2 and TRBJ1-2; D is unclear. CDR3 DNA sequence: TGTGCCAGCAGTCCCCAGGCTCTAAGCTATGGCTACACCTTC. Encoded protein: CASSPQALSYGYTF.